A selection of T cell receptor beta chains follows, all from one sample in a study of CD8 T cells in Susac syndrome. TCRdb recomputed calls from the immunoSEQ multiplex PCR reads with MiXCR, one row per CDR3 protein. The data contain over 140,000 distinct CDR3 sequences, 95% of them seen just once; the ten biggest clones take up 0.13% to 0.15%. Sequenced: CD4+ T cells from PBMCs. These TCRs come from a human donor with Susac syndrome. The CDR3 runs from the conserved cysteine through the conserved F or W. The D gene is left open where the match is weak. Clone size is stated in some rows and not others, as once, few, many or a class when expanded.

cdr3_length clone_size j_call d_call v_call cdr3_aa cdr3_nt
13 once TRBJ1-2 NA TRBV27 CASSYQGRSGYTF TGTGCCAGCAGTTATCAGGGTCGGAGTGGCTACACCTTC
14 NA TRBJ2-1 NA TRBV29-1 CSVVSQGGYNEQFF TGCAGCGTTGTCTCGCAGGGGGGCTACAATGAGCAGTTCTTC
16 NA TRBJ1-4 NA TRBV20-1 CSALQRPDTTNEKLFF TGCAGTGCCTTACAACGCCCGGATACAACTAATGAAAAACTGTTTTTT
13 NA TRBJ1-2 NA TRBV28 CASSFPGVYGYTF TGTGCCAGCAGTTTCCCAGGGGTCTATGGCTACACCTTC
14 NA TRBJ1-2 NA TRBV23-1 CASSPQEREDGYTF TGCGCCAGCAGTCCTCAGGAAAGGGAGGATGGCTACACCTTC
16 NA TRBJ1-1 TRBD1 TRBV30 CAWSVGTGNRNTEAFF TGTGCCTGGAGTGTTGGGACAGGCAACCGTAACACTGAAGCTTTCTTT
14 NA TRBJ2-3 NA TRBV20-1 CSARDFRGTDTQYF TGCAGTGCTAGAGATTTCCGAGGCACAGATACGCAGTATTTT
16 NA TRBJ1-3 NA TRBV7-8 CASSQTRRGYGNTIYF TGTGCCAGCAGCCAAACTAGACGGGGATATGGAAACACCATATATTTT
14 NA TRBJ2-3 NA TRBV25-1 CASSADRFSDTQYF TGTGCCAGCAGTGCCGACAGGTTTTCAGATACGCAGTATTTT
15 NA TRBJ2-7 TRBD2 TRBV7-2 CASSLYPAGIYEQYF TGTGCCAGCAGCTTGTATCCAGCGGGGATTTACGAGCAGTACTTC
14 NA TRBJ2-1 TRBD1 TRBV9 CASSGGQLLNEQFF TGTGCCAGCAGCGGGGGACAGCTACTCAATGAGCAGTTCTTC
13 NA TRBJ2-1 TRBD2 TRBV7-8 CASRRTSVGEQFF TGTGCCAGCAGGCGGACTAGCGTCGGTGAGCAGTTCTTC
13 NA TRBJ2-5 NA TRBV20-1 CSAGGGSQETQYF TGCAGTGCTGGGGGGGGCAGCCAAGAGACCCAGTACTTC
13 NA TRBJ1-4 NA TRBV20-1 CSAKAGSSEKLFF TGCAGTGCTAAGGCAGGTTCCTCTGAAAAACTGTTTTTT
17 NA TRBJ1-6 NA TRBV20-1 CSPDPGYRVAYNSPLHF TGCAGCCCCGACCCGGGCTACAGGGTCGCCTATAATTCACCCCTCCACTTT
16 NA TRBJ2-7 TRBD2 TRBV25-1 CASNPGGLAADYEQYF TGTGCCAGCAACCCTGGGGGACTAGCGGCAGACTACGAGCAGTACTTC
13 once TRBJ2-6 NA TRBV20-1 CSARDSGANVLTF TGCAGTGCTAGAGACTCTGGGGCCAACGTCCTGACTTTC
15 NA TRBJ2-6 NA TRBV27 CASTASYSGANVLTF TGTGCCAGCACCGCCTCCTACTCTGGGGCCAACGTCCTGACTTTC
15 NA TRBJ2-3 NA TRBV25-1 CASSEEGNRVDTQYF TGTGCCAGCAGTGAAGAGGGGAACAGGGTCGATACGCAGTATTTT
13 NA TRBJ1-5 NA TRBV28 CATMGQTDQPQHF TGTGCCACCATGGGACAAACAGATCAGCCCCAGCATTTT
16 NA TRBJ2-1 NA TRBV25-1 CASSGLRGRSYNEQFF TGTGCCAGCAGTGGACTACGGGGAAGGTCCTACAATGAGCAGTTCTTC
15 NA TRBJ2-5 NA TRBV4-2 CASSQGGNLVETQYF TGTGCCAGCAGCCAAGGGGGCAATTTGGTAGAGACCCAGTACTTC
13 NA TRBJ2-3 NA TRBV20-1 CSARWRGTDTQYF TGCAGTGCTAGATGGAGGGGGACAGATACGCAGTATTTT
13 NA TRBJ1-2 NA TRBV5-6 CASSLRHGYGYTF TGTGCCAGCAGCTTGAGGCATGGCTATGGCTACACCTTC
16 NA TRBJ2-1 NA TRBV20-1 CSARDVGGANLYEQFF TGCAGTGCTAGAGATGTGGGGGGGGCAAATCTGTATGAGCAGTTCTTC
15 NA TRBJ2-1 NA TRBV20-1 CSARVWKRGSNEQFF TGCAGTGCTAGAGTTTGGAAGAGAGGGTCCAATGAGCAGTTCTTC
16 NA TRBJ2-2 NA TRBV5-1 CASSPGTKRNTGELFF TGCGCCAGCAGCCCGGGGACAAAGAGAAACACCGGGGAGCTGTTTTTT
15 NA TRBJ2-4 NA TRBV7-2 CASSLVSGRQYIQYF TGTGCCAGCAGCTTAGTCTCCGGGAGACAGTACATTCAGTACTTC
15 few TRBJ1-1 TRBD1 TRBV7-9 CASSLVQGGNTEAFF TGTGCCAGCAGCTTAGTCCAGGGGGGTAACACTGAAGCTTTCTTT
15 NA TRBJ2-5 NA TRBV30 CAWGALAGYQETQYF TGTGCCTGGGGGGCCCTTGCAGGGTACCAAGAGACCCAGTACTTC
15 NA TRBJ1-4 NA TRBV30 CAWRPTQQGSEKLFF TGTGCCTGGAGGCCGACCCAACAGGGCAGTGAAAAACTGTTTTTT
15 NA TRBJ2-7 TRBD1 TRBV9 CASSAGTGLSYEQYF TGTGCCAGCAGCGCCGGGACAGGGCTCTCCTACGAGCAGTACTTC
12 NA TRBJ2-1 NA TRBV30 CAWRTSGLRQFF TGTGCCTGGAGGACGTCGGGCCTAAGGCAGTTCTTC
10 NA TRBJ2-7 NA TRBV20-1 CSAPLREQYF TGCAGTGCTCCCCTCAGGGAGCAGTACTTC
16 NA TRBJ1-1 NA TRBV3-1 CASSQELGRSYTEAFF TGTGCCAGCAGCCAAGAGCTAGGGAGAAGTTACACTGAAGCTTTCTTT
15 NA TRBJ2-3 NA TRBV4-1 CASSQGRSSTDTQYF TGCGCCAGCAGCCAAGGACGGTCTAGCACAGATACGCAGTATTTT
14 NA TRBJ1-1 NA TRBV3-1 CASSRGGSVTEAFF TGTGCCAGCAGCCGTGGGGGGAGCGTGACTGAAGCTTTCTTT
13 NA TRBJ2-1 NA TRBV5-4 CASSLAVYNEQFF TGTGCCAGCAGCTTGGCGGTCTACAATGAGCAGTTCTTC
14 NA TRBJ2-5 TRBD2 TRBV10-3 CAISPQRGRETQYF TGTGCCATCAGCCCACAGCGGGGGAGGGAGACCCAGTACTTC
14 NA TRBJ2-3 NA TRBV20-1 CSARDGTSTDTQYF TGCAGTGCTAGAGATGGGACTAGCACAGATACGCAGTATTTT
13 once TRBJ1-5 NA TRBV6-8 CASRNWVAQPQHF TGTGCCAGCAGGAATTGGGTGGCCCAGCCCCAGCATTTT
15 NA TRBJ2-3 TRBD1 TRBV20-1 CSAPLGTAFTDTQYF TGCAGTGCTCCCCTCGGGACAGCTTTTACAGATACGCAGTATTTT
13 NA TRBJ2-7 NA TRBV30 CAWTFNRYGEQYF TGTGCCTGGACTTTCAACAGATACGGGGAGCAGTACTTC
13 NA TRBJ2-1 NA TRBV3-1 CASSADHYNEQFF TGTGCCAGCAGCGCGGACCATTACAATGAGCAGTTCTTC
15 NA TRBJ2-1 TRBD2 TRBV20-1 CSASGLAGVDNEQFF TGCAGTGCCTCGGGACTAGCGGGGGTTGACAATGAGCAGTTCTTC
16 NA TRBJ2-1 TRBD1 TRBV2 CASSGARDSDYNEQFF TGTGCCAGCAGTGGTGCCCGGGACAGTGACTACAATGAGCAGTTCTTC
16 NA TRBJ2-3 TRBD1 TRBV11-2 CASSFRDRGFTDTQYF TGTGCCAGCAGCTTCCGGGACAGGGGTTTCACAGATACGCAGTATTTT
14 NA TRBJ1-5 TRBD1 TRBV30 CAWSVGQANQPQHF TGTGCCTGGAGTGTGGGACAGGCCAATCAGCCCCAGCATTTT
12 NA TRBJ2-1 TRBD2 TRBV3-1 CASSQGRGGQFF TGTGCCAGCAGCCAAGGCCGGGGGGGCCAGTTCTTC
14 once TRBJ2-3 NA TRBV20-1 CSARAYFSTDTQYF TGCAGTGCTAGGGCGTATTTCAGCACAGATACGCAGTATTTT
15 NA TRBJ2-1 TRBD2 TRBV20-1 CSGQGEAGVGNEQFF TGCAGTGGCCAAGGGGAGGCGGGAGTGGGGAATGAGCAGTTCTTC
14 NA TRBJ2-1 TRBD2 TRBV20-1 CSVLSGTSYNEQFF TGCAGTGTACTCAGCGGGACCTCCTACAATGAGCAGTTCTTC
15 NA TRBJ1-1 TRBD1 TRBV4-2 CASSRNQGVGTEAFF TGTGCCAGCAGCCGCAACCAGGGGGTAGGCACTGAAGCTTTCTTT